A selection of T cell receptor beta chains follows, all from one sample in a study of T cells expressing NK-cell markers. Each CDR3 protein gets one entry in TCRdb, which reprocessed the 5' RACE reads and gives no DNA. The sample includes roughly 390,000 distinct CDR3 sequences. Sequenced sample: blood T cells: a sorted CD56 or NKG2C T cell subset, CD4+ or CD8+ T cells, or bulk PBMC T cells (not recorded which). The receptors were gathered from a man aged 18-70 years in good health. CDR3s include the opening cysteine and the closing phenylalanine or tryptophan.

CASSSNVGRNTETQYF | TRBJ2-5 | TRBV28
CASSLKLAGGYQETQYF | TRBJ2-5 | TRBV7-2
CASSLGWHYYEQYF | TRBJ2-7 | TRBV5-6
CASSLMASTDTQYF | TRBJ2-3 | TRBV12-3/TRBV12-4
CASSINRDRASNQPQHF | TRBJ1-5 | TRBV19
CASSPGGTAYNEQFF | TRBJ2-1 | TRBV5-1
CASSWTILAGNTDTQYF | TRBJ2-3 | TRBV5-1
CASSRLDVGQPQHF | TRBJ1-5 | TRBV4-1
CAIRSTGTGELFF | TRBJ2-2 | TRBV10-3
CASSQDIGGSYNSPLHF | TRBJ1-6 | TRBV14
CASSTGTSGERNEQFF | TRBJ2-1 | TRBV9
CASSRGEEQYF | TRBJ2-7 | TRBV21-1
CASSEDRGRYQPQHF | TRBJ1-5 | TRBV6-1
CASAPGHSSSGANVLTF | TRBJ2-6 | TRBV5-1
CASSPGLAAQYF | TRBJ2-3 | TRBV3-1
CASSVGWGAAVGELFF | TRBJ2-2 | TRBV9
CATSTPGGSTGELFF | TRBJ2-2 | TRBV15
CASSRDLAGSGELFF | TRBJ2-2 | TRBV12-3/TRBV12-4
CASSLGVSPLHF | TRBJ1-6 | TRBV7-9
CASSLAYLGDTQYF | TRBJ2-3 | TRBV7-8
CASSRGFGGVYEQFF | TRBJ2-1 | TRBV12-3/TRBV12-4
CASSLNGGYTEAFF | TRBJ1-1 | TRBV11-3
CASRVTGPNYGYTF | TRBJ1-2 | TRBV27
CASSLRPGNNEQFF | TRBJ2-1 | TRBV7-3
CASSRRDRGKGSPLHF | TRBJ1-6 | TRBV2
CASSYTSGAIDEQFF | TRBJ2-1 | TRBV6-5
CASSVAGGSSYEQYF | TRBJ2-7 | TRBV9
CASSQDNWTRQYF | TRBJ2-7 | TRBV3-1
CSANPGTSVYNEQFF | TRBJ2-1 | TRBV20-1
CASSSQGALYNSPLHF | TRBJ1-6 | TRBV7-2
CASSFPWEPPSYF | TRBJ2-3 | TRBV7-2